These 21 T cell receptor beta chains originate from one sample sequenced in a study of cytomegalovirus exposure and HLA in healthy donors. PCR primers comprised 60 Vbeta and 13 Jbeta primers. Sequencing was performed with immunoSEQ multiplex PCR; in TCRdb, only in-frame clones are kept and a portion is missing. The table lists approximately 150,000 clones, approximately 80% of them singletons, with roughly 5% in the top ten. The material sequenced was PBMCs. Receptor source: a man in his late teens or twenties in good health and CMV-seronegative.

The genes are TRBV4-1 and TRBJ1-5; D not resolved. This CDR3 is built from 13 residues. With 4 bases removed from V and 9 bases from J, the gap between germline ends came to 13 bases. The V gene's germline CDR1 is MGHRA and CDR2 YSYEKL. The CDR3 DNA reads TGCGCCAGCAGCCGAGCAGCGGTTGGGCCCCAGCATTTT. As protein: CASSRAAVGPQHF.

The V and J genes are TRBV19 and TRBJ1-5; possibly TRBD1 for D (5 bases). The V end lost 11 bases, the J end lost 11 bases, and 22 bases lay between the germline ends. The CDR3 is 13 amino acids. Germline assignment: CDR1 LNHDA and CDR2 SQIVND (reference sequence). CDR3 DNA: TGTGCCGTCAACGAAGGGGTGACCACGGCCCAGCATTTT. This translates into CAVNEGVTTAQHF.

This chain connects TRBV5-5 to TRBJ2-7, with a tentative D call TRBD2 (5 bases). The CDR3 loop spans 14 amino acids. The V end lost 0 bases, the J end lost 3 bases, and 10 bases lay between the germline ends. Germline values: CDR1 SGHKS, CDR2 YYEKEE (reference sequence). CDR3 amino acids: CASSLAADYYEQYF. As DNA, the CDR3 is TGTGCCAGCAGCTTGGCAGCGGATTACTACGAGCAGTACTTC.

As regards this clone: In the same sample, other DNA sequences code for this CDR3. This rearrangement joins TRBV9 to TRBJ1-5; 9 bases fit TRBD1. V shed 0 bases, J shed 5 bases, and the junction held 0 bases outside the gene matches. CDR3 length equals 14 residues. The germline V gene encodes CDR1 SGDLS and CDR2 YYNGEE. CDR3 sequence reads: CASSVGTGDQPQHF. DNA of the CDR3: TGTGCCAGCAGCGTAGGGACAGGGGATCAGCCCCAGCATTTT.

The genes are TRBV4-2 and TRBJ2-2; D unresolved. CDR1 is LGHNA, CDR2 YNFKEQ, per germline. The CDR3 is made up of 16 amino acids. V was pared by 0 bases and J by 4 bases, with 12 bases between. The CDR3 nucleotides read TGTGCCAGCAGCCAAGATCAACGGTCGGGCACCGGGGAGCTGTTTTTT. Its translation: CASSQDQRSGTGELFF.

This clone was recorded a few times. This chain links TRBV4-1 with TRBJ1-2; 8 nucleotides match TRBD1. Germline assignment: CDR1 MGHRA and CDR2 YSYEKL. V was pared by 4 bases and J by 4 bases, with 8 bases of the junction left unmatched. The CDR3 has 15 amino acids. The CDR3 nucleotides are TGCGCCAGCAGCCTCCACCCGGACAGGGTCTATGGCTACACCTTC. Translated, it gives CASSLHPDRVYGYTF.

In its sample, this clone was seen a few times. The J gene is TRBJ1-5, the V gene TRBV14, with 9 bases that match TRBD1. Germline V gene sequence: CDR1 SGHDN, CDR2 FVKESK. The V and J ends lost 4 bases and 6 bases, in that order; junction bases with no gene match: 10. The CDR3 has 16 residues. In nucleotides, the CDR3 is TGTGCCAGCAGCCCTCGACAGGGGGTATCGGGTCAGCCCCAGCATTTT. This gives the protein CASSPRQGVSGQPQHF.

The chain has TRBV6-6 and TRBJ1-6; 12 bases agree with TRBD1. Germline lookup yields CDR1 MNHNY and CDR2 SVGAGI (reference sequence). With V trimmed by 8 bases and J by 6 bases, 5 bases remained unmatched. This CDR3 has 15 residues. DNA of the CDR3: TGTGCCAGCGGGGGGACAGGGGGCGTTAATTCACCCCTCCACTTT. It translates to CASGGTGGVNSPLHF.

The V and J genes are TRBV19 and TRBJ2-5; a possible D gene is TRBD1 (6 bases). The V and J ends lost 0 bases and 5 bases respectively, with 13 bases between them. This CDR3 has 15 amino acids. CDR1 is LNHDA, CDR2 SQIVND, per germline (reference sequence). The CDR3 region has the DNA TGTGCCAGTAGTATAGATCGAGGTAGGGGGGAGACCCAGTACTTC. This sequence encodes CASSIDRGRGETQYF.

The sample holds a few counts of this clone. The chain employs TRBV5-4 and TRBJ1-5; D might be TRBD1 (5 bases). The ends were cut back, 0 bases at V and 6 bases at J, with 10 bases in the middle. The CDR3 has 14 amino acids. CDR1 and CDR2 from the germline V gene are SGHNT and YYREEE (reference sequence). This chain's CDR3 is CASSLEPQGQPQHF. For the CDR3, the DNA is TGTGCCAGCAGCTTGGAACCCCAGGGTCAGCCCCAGCATTTT. Based on the CDR3 plus reference TRBV5-4 and TRBJ1-5, the full variable domain is ETGVTQSPTHLIKTRGQQVTLRCSSQSGHNTVSWYQQALGQGPQFIFQYYREEENGRGNFPPRFSGLQFPNYSSELNVNALELDDSALYLCASSLEPQGQPQHFGDGTRLSIL.

V and J are TRBV28 and TRBJ1-5; maybe TRBD1 (5 bases). Germline V gene data show CDR1 as MDHEN and CDR2 as SYDVKM. The CDR3 runs 13 residues. Trimming removed 8 bases from V and 5 bases from J, with 13 bases in between. CDR3 nucleotides: TGTGCCAGCGGGGCAGAGCTATATCAGCCCCAGCATTTT. Encoded protein: CASGAELYQPQHF.

This chain uses TRBV18 with TRBJ2-6, with unresolved D. The V gene's germline CDR1 is KGHSH and CDR2 LQKENI. CDR3 length: 16 residues. V was cut by 3 bases and J by 0 bases, with 9 bases left in between. The DNA of the CDR3 is TGTGCCAGCTCACCCGATAGGAGCTCTGGGGCCAACGTCCTGACTTTC. Translation: CASSPDRSSGANVLTF.

The rearrangement uses TRBV7-2 and TRBJ2-7; maybe TRBD2 (6 bases). Looked up from germline, CDR1 is SGHTA and CDR2 is FQGNSA. Trimming removed 7 bases at V and 2 bases at J, with 15 bases between. CDR3 size: 14 residues. In DNA, the CDR3 is TGTGCCAGCAAGGAGGGAGGTCCCACCTACGAGCAGTACTTC. Its translation: CASKEGGPTYEQYF.

The chain links TRBV2 to TRBJ1-6; tentative D call: TRBD1 (6 bases). From germline, CDR1 is SNHLY and CDR2 FYNNEI. The V and J ends lost 7 bases and 6 bases respectively, with 13 bases between them. CDR3 size: 14 residues. CDR3 in DNA: TGTGCCAGCAAGGGGGGGTACTTTAATTCACCCCTCCACTTT. Translation gives CASKGGYFNSPLHF.

The chain recombines TRBV2 with TRBJ1-2; no definite D call. Trimming stripped 5 bases from V and 4 bases from J, with 11 bases between. The length of the CDR3 is 13 residues. From germline, CDR1 is SNHLY and CDR2 FYNNEI. CDR3 in DNA: TGTGCCAGCAGTTCCACCAGGATCTATGGCTACACCTTC. This sequence encodes CASSSTRIYGYTF.

The chain combines TRBV10-2 with TRBJ2-3; the D is unclear. The CDR3 totals 15 residues. Trimming took 0 bases from V and 2 from J, leaving 9 bases between them. Per the germline V gene, CDR1 is WSHSY and CDR2 is SAAADI. CDR3 nucleotide sequence: TGCGCCAGCAGTGAGTCGCGGCTCGACACAGATACGCAGTATTTT. Amino acid sequence: CASSESRLDTDTQYF.

The rearrangement uses TRBV5-5 and TRBJ2-7, with a possible D match to TRBD1 (5 bases). With 0 bases removed from V and 6 bases from J, the gap between germline ends came to 16 bases. The germline gives CDR1 SGHKS, CDR2 YYEKEE (reference sequence). CDR3 length equals 15 residues. The CDR3 loop is CASSLVPSGWGEQYF. The CDR3, as DNA: TGTGCCAGCAGCTTGGTTCCGTCAGGGTGGGGCGAGCAGTACTTC.

The genes are TRBV5-1 and TRBJ2-2, with TRBD2 matching over 9 bases. Germline-derived CDR1 and CDR2 are SGHRS and YFSETQ. J was trimmed by 6 bases and V by 4 bases; bases with no gene match: 7. The CDR3 has 15 amino acids. The CDR3 DNA reads as TGCGCCAGCAGCCCGCCTAGCGGGGTTGCCGGGGAGCTGTTTTTT. Protein product: CASSPPSGVAGELFF.

This rearrangement joins TRBV4-1 to TRBJ1-5, with a tentative D call TRBD1 (6 bases). V dropped 1 base and J dropped 2 bases, with 9 bases sitting between them. The germline gives CDR1 MGHRA, CDR2 YSYEKL. CDR3 length equals 15 residues. The CDR3 here is CASSQAGEGNQPQHF. The CDR3 DNA reads TGCGCCAGCAGCCAAGCAGGGGAAGGCAATCAGCCCCAGCATTTT.

The chain couples TRBV5-6 to TRBJ2-3; the match to TRBD1 covers 12 bases. V shed 7 bases, J shed 5 bases, and the junction held 5 bases outside the gene matches. CDR1 is SGHDT, CDR2 YYEEEE, per germline. There are 14 residues in the CDR3. The CDR3 coding sequence is TGTGCCAGCCGGGGACAGGGGGCTATAGATACGCAGTATTTT. Its translation is CASRGQGAIDTQYF.

V and J are TRBV28 and TRBJ2-6; D perhaps matches TRBD2 (6 bases). Trimming took off 3 bases at V and 0 bases at J, with 12 bases between the two ends. The CDR3 spans 17 residues. The V gene's germline CDR1 is MDHEN and CDR2 SYDVKM. CDR3 residues: CASSFGGGGSGANVLTF. CDR3 nucleotides: TGTGCCAGCAGTTTCGGGGGAGGAGGCTCTGGGGCCAACGTCCTGACTTTC.